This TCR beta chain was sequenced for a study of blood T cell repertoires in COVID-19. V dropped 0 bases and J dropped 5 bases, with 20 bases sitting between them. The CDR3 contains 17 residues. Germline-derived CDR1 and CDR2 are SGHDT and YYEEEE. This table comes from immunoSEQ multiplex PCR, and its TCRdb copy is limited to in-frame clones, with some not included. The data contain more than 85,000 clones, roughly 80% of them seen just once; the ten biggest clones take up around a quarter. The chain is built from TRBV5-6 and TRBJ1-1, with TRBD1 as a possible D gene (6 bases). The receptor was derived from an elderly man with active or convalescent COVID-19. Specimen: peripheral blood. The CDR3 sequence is CASSLARSRGVRTEAFF. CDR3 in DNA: TGTGCCAGCAGCTTGGCACGCTCCAGGGGTGTTCGTACTGAAGCTTTCTTT.